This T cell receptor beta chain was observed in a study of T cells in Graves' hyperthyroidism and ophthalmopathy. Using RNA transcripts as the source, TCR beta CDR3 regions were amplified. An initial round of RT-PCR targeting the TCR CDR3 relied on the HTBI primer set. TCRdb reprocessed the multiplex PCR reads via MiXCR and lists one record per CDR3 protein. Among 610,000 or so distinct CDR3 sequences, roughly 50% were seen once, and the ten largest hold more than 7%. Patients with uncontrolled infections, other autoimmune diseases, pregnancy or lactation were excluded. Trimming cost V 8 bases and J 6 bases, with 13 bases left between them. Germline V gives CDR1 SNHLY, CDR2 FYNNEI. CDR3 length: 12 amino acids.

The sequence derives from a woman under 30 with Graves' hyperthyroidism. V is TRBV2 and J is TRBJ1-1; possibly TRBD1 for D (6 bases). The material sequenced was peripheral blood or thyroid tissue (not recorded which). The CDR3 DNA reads TGTGCCAGCGCGACGGGGGGCTCTGAAGCTTTCTTT. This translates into CASATGGSEAFF. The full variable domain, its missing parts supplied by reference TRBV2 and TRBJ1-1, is EPEVTQTPSHQVTQMGQEVILRCVPISNHLYFYWYRQILGQKVEFLVSFYNNEISEKSEIFDDQFSVERPDGSNFTLKIRSTKLEDSAMYFCASATGGSEAFFGQGTRLTVV.